The 24 T cell receptor beta chains presented below share a single source sample, sequenced in a study of chemoradiotherapy in HPV16-positive cancers. Some clones are missing from TCRdb's copy, which holds only in-frame ones; the method was immunoSEQ multiplex PCR. The data hold nearly 35,000 clones, with 92% observed a single time. Specimen: blood, collected from a patient who underwent chemoradiotherapy. The receptors were gathered from a human donor with HPV-associated anogenital cancer.

This chain uses TRBV5-6 with TRBJ2-1; D call uncertain. Between the trimmed V and J ends, which lost 4 bases and 5 bases, there was a span of 13 bases. The CDR3 is made up of 14 amino acids. Germline assignment: CDR1 SGHDT and CDR2 YYEEEE. The DNA of the CDR3 is TGTGCCAGCAGCCTGTGGACCTCGGACAATGAGCAGTTCTTC. Its protein product is CASSLWTSDNEQFF. The entire variable domain, with the rest obtained from reference TRBV5-6 and TRBJ2-1, is as follows: DAGVTQSPTHLIKTRGQQVTLRCSPKSGHDTVSWYQQALGQGPQFIFQYYEEEERQRGNFPDRFSGHQFPNYSSELNVNALLLGDSALYLCASSLWTSDNEQFFGPGTRLTVL.

This chain joins TRBV7-3 and TRBJ2-3, with 9 bases that match TRBD2. The J segment lost 4 bases and the V segment lost 1 base, leaving 6 bases of the junction unmatched. Germline CDR1 is SGHTA and CDR2 is FQGTGA. The CDR3 contains 16 residues. The CDR3 DNA sequence: TGTGCCAGCAGCTTAATCCCAGCGGGGGGCCCAGATACGCAGTATTTT. This sequence encodes CASSLIPAGGPDTQYF. Full variable domain (missing parts from reference TRBV7-3 and TRBJ2-3): GAGVSQTPSNKVTEKGKYVELRCDPISGHTALYWYRQSLGQGPEFLIYFQGTGAADDSGLPNDRFFAVRPEGSVSTLKIQRTERGDSAVYLCASSLIPAGGPDTQYFGPGTRLTVL.

The rearrangement links TRBV5-1 to TRBJ2-3; the D call may be TRBD1 or TRBD2 (7 bases each). The CDR3 loop spans 14 amino acids. With 6 bases removed from V and 4 bases from J, the gap between germline ends came to 15 bases. The germline V gene has CDR1 SGHRS and CDR2 YFSETQ. The CDR3 region is CASTSRGGADTQYF. The CDR3 DNA follows: TGCGCCAGCACATCCAGGGGGGGGGCAGATACGCAGTATTTT.

This chain uses TRBV7-9 with TRBJ1-4; 9 bases line up with TRBD1. CDR1 is SEHNR and CDR2 is FQNEAQ in the germline V gene (reference sequence). CDR3 length equals 14 residues. J gave up 6 bases and V 4 bases, and 3 bases lay outside the gene matches. Here the CDR3 DNA reads TGTGCCAGCAGCTACAGGGGGCGTGATGAAAAACTGTTTTTT. Protein: CASSYRGRDEKLFF. Full variable domain (rest looked up from reference TRBV7-9 and TRBJ1-4): DTGVSQNPRHKITKRGQNVTFRCDPISEHNRLYWYRQTLGQGPEFLTYFQNEAQLEKSRLLSDRFSAERPKGSFSTLEIQRTEQGDSAMYLCASSYRGRDEKLFFGSGTQLSVL.

J is TRBJ2-7 and V is TRBV11-2; D gene ambiguous. Trimming stripped 0 bases from V and 1 base from J, with 4 bases between. CDR1 and CDR2 from the germline V gene are SGHAT and FQNNGV. This CDR3 contains 13 residues. CDR3 loop: CASSLDRSYEQYF. CDR3 in DNA: TGTGCCAGCAGCTTAGATAGATCCTACGAGCAGTACTTC. The complete variable domain, with remaining parts taken from reference TRBV11-2 and TRBJ2-7, reads EAGVAQSPRYKIIEKRQSVAFWCNPISGHATLYWYQQILGQGPKLLIQFQNNGVVDDSQLPKDRFSAERLKGVDSTLKIQPAKLEDSAVYLCASSLDRSYEQYFGPGTRLTVT.

This sequence joins TRBV7-3 and TRBJ2-2; 7 bases line up with TRBD1. After removal of 5 bases from V and 1 base from J, the junction contained 10 bases not matched to a gene. Germline CDR1 reads SGHTA; CDR2 reads FQGTGA. This CDR3 comprises 17 residues. The CDR3 reads CASSLRGDRKNTGELFF. The CDR3 nucleotides read TGTGCCAGCAGCCTTAGAGGGGACAGAAAGAACACCGGGGAGCTGTTTTTT. Full variable domain (missing parts from reference TRBV7-3 and TRBJ2-2): GAGVSQTPSNKVTEKGKYVELRCDPISGHTALYWYRQSLGQGPEFLIYFQGTGAADDSGLPNDRFFAVRPEGSVSTLKIQRTERGDSAVYLCASSLRGDRKNTGELFFGEGSRLTVL.

This chain connects TRBV7-9 to TRBJ2-2; 9 nucleotides line up with TRBD2. V shed 2 bases, J shed 7 bases, and the junction held 2 bases outside the gene matches. The CDR3 runs 14 residues. Germline V gene lookup returns CDR1 SEHNR and CDR2 FQNEAQ (reference sequence). The CDR3: CASSLQRGVGELFF. The CDR3 DNA reads TGTGCCAGCAGCTTACAGCGGGGGGTCGGGGAGCTGTTTTTT.

The CDR3 sequence: CASSVGLPGTNTGELFF. In DNA, the CDR3 is TGTGCCAGCAGCGTAGGGCTTCCGGGAACGAACACCGGGGAGCTGTTTTTT. The rearrangement joins TRBV9 to TRBJ2-2; a weak D match, TRBD2 (5 bases). CDR1 and CDR2 from the germline V gene are SGDLS and YYNGEE. The V end lost 0 bases, the J end lost 0 bases, and 12 bases lay between the germline ends. The CDR3 contains 17 residues.

The chain links TRBV5-1 to TRBJ1-1, with D perhaps TRBD1 (5 bases). CDR1 and CDR2 from the germline V gene are SGHRS and YFSETQ. V was trimmed by 0 bases and J by 4 bases, leaving 10 bases between them. The CDR3 loop spans 14 amino acids. The CDR3 is CASSLEAGRTEAFF. In DNA, the CDR3 is TGCGCCAGCAGCTTGGAGGCAGGGCGCACTGAAGCTTTCTTT.

The chain combines TRBV29-1 with TRBJ2-7; 9 bases match TRBD1. The CDR3 is 14 amino acids. Germline values: CDR1 SQVTM, CDR2 ANQGSEA. The trim removed 6 bases at V and 7 bases at J, leaving 13 bases unmatched. The CDR3 DNA is TGCAGCGTAGCCGGGACAGGGCTAAAGGCGGAGCAGTACTTC. Protein sequence: CSVAGTGLKAEQYF.

This clone was found once. This CDR3 is also generated by other DNA sequences in the sample. The CDR3 region has the DNA TGTGCCAGCAGCTTGGGAAACTATGGCTACACCTTC. This encodes CASSLGNYGYTF. The gene calls are TRBV7-9 and TRBJ1-2; no definite D call. The V gene lost 3 bases and the J gene lost 2 bases, with 4 bases spanning the gap. The CDR3 consists of 12 residues. CDR1 SEHNR and CDR2 FQNEAQ come from the germline V gene (reference sequence). The complete variable domain, with remaining parts taken from reference TRBV7-9 and TRBJ1-2, reads DTGVSQNPRHKITKRGQNVTFRCDPISEHNRLYWYRQTLGQGPEFLTYFQNEAQLEKSRLLSDRFSAERPKGSFSTLEIQRTEQGDSAMYLCASSLGNYGYTFGSGTRLTVV.

V gene TRBV10-3 combines with J gene TRBJ2-1; 7 nucleotides align to TRBD1. Looked up from germline, CDR1 is ENHRY and CDR2 is SYGVKD. V was clipped by 4 bases and J by 4 bases; unmatched bases: 1. CDR3 length: 13 residues. The CDR3 nucleotides read TGTGCCATCAGTGCGGACAGGTACAATGAGCAGTTCTTC. Translation gives CAISADRYNEQFF.

This clone came up once. CDR3 protein: CASSYYQGIGGYTF. CDR3 nucleotides: TGTGCCAGCAGCTACTATCAGGGTATTGGTGGCTACACCTTC. The J gene is TRBJ1-2, the V gene TRBV5-4; D perhaps matches TRBD1 (5 bases). The germline V gene encodes CDR1 SGHNT and CDR2 YYREEE (reference sequence). This CDR3 is 14 amino acids long. Trimming cost V 3 bases and J 7 bases, with 16 bases left between them.

This clone has more than one count but fewer than ten. The V and J genes are TRBV5-1 and TRBJ1-6, with unresolved D. Deletions cut 4 bases from V and 7 bases from J, with 15 bases between. The CDR3 extends over 15 amino acids. CDR1 and CDR2 from the germline V gene are SGHRS and YFSETQ. The CDR3 loop is CASSPGTRTNSPLHF. As DNA, the CDR3 is TGCGCCAGCAGCCCTGGTACCAGGACGAATTCACCCCTCCACTTT.

V gene TRBV7-9 combines with J gene TRBJ2-3; TRBD2 matches at 11 bases. Germline values: CDR1 SEHNR, CDR2 FQNEAQ (reference sequence). V lost 3 bases to trimming and J lost 8 bases; unmatched junction nucleotides: 1. The CDR3 is made up of 13 amino acids. CDR3 coding DNA: TGTGCCAGCAGCTTCGGGACTAGCGGTACGCAGTATTTT. Residues: CASSFGTSGTQYF.

Here the CDR3 DNA reads TGTGCCATCAGTGAAGGTCGGGGCAGGGATGGGTCCTACGAGCAGTACTTC. It encodes CAISEGRGRDGSYEQYF. The chain recombines TRBV10-3 with TRBJ2-7; the D gene could be TRBD1 or TRBD2 (5 bases each). This CDR3 spans 17 amino acids. Trimming cost V 3 bases and J 1 base, with 19 bases left between them. Germline CDR1 and CDR2: ENHRY and SYGVKD.

The chain recombines TRBV4-3 with TRBJ1-2, with no clear D. Trimming pared 4 bases from V and 7 bases from J, leaving 16 bases between. CDR1 and CDR2 from the germline V gene are LGHNA and YSLEER. This CDR3 is built from 14 residues. CDR3 sequence (DNA): TGCGCCAGCAGCCGGCGGGAGGTCCCGGGTGGCTACACCTTC. Its protein product is CASSRREVPGGYTF.

J is TRBJ2-5 and V is TRBV18, with D unclear. TRBJ2-7 explains the end of the DNA better; the J call may be wrong. Germline CDR1 and CDR2: KGHSH and LQKENI. The CDR3 covers 11 residues. The CDR3 loop reads CASSLDYEQYF. The CDR3 DNA follows: TGTGCCAGCTCACTGGACTACGAGCAGTACTTC.

The chain links TRBV21-1 to TRBJ1-2; the table's D call TRBD1 went unverified against the DNA. TRBV21-1 is termed a pseudogene. The CDR3 runs 17 residues. CDR3 sequence reads: CASSRGQGARLNYGYTF. The CDR3 DNA sequence: TGTGCCAGCAGCAGAGGACAGGGGGCTCGGTTAAACTATGGCTACACCTTC.

This clone was seen only once. The rearrangement uses TRBV27 and TRBJ1-1; D perhaps matches TRBD1 (6 bases). Trimming left V 3 bases short and J 1 base short, with 12 bases between. The CDR3 length is 15 residues. The germline gives CDR1 MNHEY, CDR2 SMNVEV (reference sequence). CDR3 bases: TGTGCCAGCAGTTTTCGACAGGAGCAGAACACTGAAGCTTTCTTT. This codes for CASSFRQEQNTEAFF.

J is TRBJ1-2 and V is TRBV19; 7 bases line up with TRBD1. The germline V gene encodes CDR1 LNHDA and CDR2 SQIVND (reference sequence). The junction had 3 bases not matched to a gene; V was cut back by 3 bases and J by 2 bases. The CDR3 consists of 14 residues. The CDR3 region is CASSIRDSNYGYTF. The CDR3 DNA reads TGTGCCAGTAGTATCCGGGACAGCAACTATGGCTACACCTTC.

CDR3 in DNA: TGTGCCAGCAGCTTAGCGGGGATAGATACGCAGTATTTT. It translates to CASSLAGIDTQYF. The chain is built from TRBV7-2 and TRBJ2-3, with unresolved D. Germline loops: CDR1 SGHTA, CDR2 FQGNSA. This CDR3 spans 13 amino acids. With 0 bases removed from V and 5 bases from J, the gap between germline ends came to 6 bases.

The chain uses TRBV5-6 and TRBJ2-1; possibly TRBD1 for D (6 bases). The V and J ends lost 4 bases and 10 bases respectively, with 21 bases between them. Germline CDR1 and CDR2: SGHDT and YYEEEE. The CDR3 loop spans 15 amino acids. CDR3 loop: CASSALGQGSWEQFF. The CDR3 nucleotides are TGTGCCAGCAGCGCCCTCGGGCAGGGGAGTTGGGAGCAGTTCTTC.

The chain recombines TRBV6-5 with TRBJ1-5; no definite D call. CDR1 is MNHEY and CDR2 is SVGAGI in the germline V gene. The CDR3 covers 16 residues. V was trimmed by 2 bases and J by 0 bases, leaving 11 bases between them. CDR3 nucleotides: TGTGCCAGCAGTTACCCCCGCGGGCCTAGCAATCAGCCCCAGCATTTT. Translation: CASSYPRGPSNQPQHF.